This entry features one T cell receptor (beta chain) sequence. Its antigen is not known. Use of 60 Vbeta and 13 Jbeta primers characterized the PCR. Profiled with immunoSEQ multiplex PCR; TCRdb holds only in-frame clones, not every one. The sample has approximately 61,000 clones, around 72% seen once. This record belongs to a study of cytomegalovirus exposure and HLA in healthy donors. This CDR3 comprises 13 residues. Germline CDR1 MGHDK, CDR2 SYGVNS. The ends were cut back, 1 base at V and 7 bases at J, with 10 bases in the middle. General study findings and limits: While the bulk of TCR sequences proved rare, some public TCRs turned up in many donors. In a later analysis, V- and J-gene trimming of beta chains associated with a DCLRE1C missense variant, replicated independently.

The clonotype comes from a man aged 45-60 years in good health and CMV-seropositive. This chain connects TRBV25-1 to TRBJ1-2, with D hard to call. The sequenced sample was PBMCs. CDR3 nucleotides: TGTGCCAGCAGTGAATCAGTTGGGAGTGGCTACACCTTC. Its protein is CASSESVGSGYTF.